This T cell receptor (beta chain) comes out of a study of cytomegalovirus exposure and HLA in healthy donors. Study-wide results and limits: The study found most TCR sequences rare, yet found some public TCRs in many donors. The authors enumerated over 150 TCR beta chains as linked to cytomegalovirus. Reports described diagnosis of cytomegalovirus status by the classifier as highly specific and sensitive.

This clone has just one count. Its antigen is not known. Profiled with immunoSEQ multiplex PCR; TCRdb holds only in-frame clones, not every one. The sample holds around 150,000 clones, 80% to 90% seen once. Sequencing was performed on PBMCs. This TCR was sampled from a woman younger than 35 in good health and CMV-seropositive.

The CDR3 coding sequence is TGTGCCAGCAGCTTGTGGCGGGAGGCTGAAGCTTTCTTT. Translated: CASSLWREAEAFF. The J gene is TRBJ1-1, the V gene TRBV11-2; D uncertain. V was pared by 3 bases and J by 6 bases, with 11 bases between. Germline-derived CDR1 and CDR2 are SGHAT and FQNNGV. The CDR3 is 13 amino acids.